The clone carrying this T cell receptor beta chain has at least ten counts. As yet, its antigen is unknown. This record belongs to a study of identical twins. Study observations and caveats: Its conclusions, products of cross-sectional statistical analysis, did not come from following the same donors. Where out-of-frame alpha sequences were twin-shared, they showed excess low generation probability. There were fewer insertions in abundant cord blood beta clonotypes, but memory repertoires showed no such pattern.

V was clipped by 4 bases and J by 5 bases; unmatched bases: 4. In germline, CDR1 is SGHDN, CDR2 FVKESK. The length of the CDR3 is 13 residues. Template switching added a universal primer site; cDNA carried unique molecular identifiers. TCRdb re-called the 5' RACE reads through MiXCR, storing one row per CDR3 protein. The sample gives under 300,000 distinct CDR3 sequences, about 8.9% of which show up once; 3% is in the top ten. These data also formed part of another study, on yellow fever vaccine responses in identical twins.

Sequenced material: CD8+ T cells sorted from blood. V is TRBV14 and J is TRBJ2-7; 8 positions agree with TRBD1. The TCR originated in a young woman in good health. CDR3: CASSPWTGNEQYF. In DNA, the CDR3 is TGTGCCAGCAGCCCCTGGACAGGGAACGAGCAGTACTTC.